The following is a TCR beta chain sequence with its context. Its antigen is not known. One end of the junction is discordant with germline, which a read error may explain. The TCR beta cDNA libraries carried unique molecular identifiers. TCRdb itself ran the PCR reads through MiXCR, one entry per CDR3 protein. Of about 210,000 distinct CDR3 sequences listed, approximately 30% are singletons. This record belongs to a study of post-analysis software for immune sequencing data. Study-wide points: Elevated frequency relative to controls characterized 4 or 5 TRBV segments in patients, TRBV5-6, TRBV5-1 and TRBV20-1 among them.

CDR3 length: 14 amino acids. Germline V gene data show CDR1 as SGHRS and CDR2 as YFSETQ. The V call is TRBV5-1, the J call TRBJ2-7, with D possibly TRBD1 on 6 matching bases. Specimen: blood. The clonotype was recovered from a girl between 2 and 17 years old with multiple sclerosis. CDR3 coding DNA: TGCGCCGGCAGCTTGGCCGGACAGTACGACGAGCAGTACTTC. Protein: CAGSLAGQYDEQYF.